The rows below give T cell receptor beta chains drawn from one sample of a study of technical replicates of blood from a few donors. TCRdb's table, derived via immunoSEQ multiplex PCR, lists solely in-frame clones and lacks some. The data contain under 45,000 clones, around 96% of them singletons. The material sequenced was T cells isolated from PBMCs. These receptors came from a human donor in good health. CDR3s include the opening cysteine and the closing phenylalanine or tryptophan. The order of the fields is V gene, J gene, clone size, D gene, CDR3 DNA, CDR3 protein. The D gene is left open where the match is weak. Expanded clones get a size class; other rows say once, few or many, or leave the size out.

TRBV7-9	TRBJ2-1	-	-	TGTGCCAGCAGCTTTAGCGTTGGGGGCTATGAGCAGTTCTTC	CASSFSVGGYEQFF
TRBV29-1	TRBJ2-7	once	TRBD2	TGCAGCGTTGAAGACCCCCATTCTAGCGGGAGGTACGAGCAGTACTTC	CSVEDPHSSGRYEQYF
TRBV15	TRBJ1-4	-	-	TGTGCCACCAGCAGAGGTCGGGGTCGCGATGAAAAACTGTTTTTT	CATSRGRGRDEKLFF
TRBV30	TRBJ2-3	-	TRBD1	TGTGCCTGGAGTAGGTTTACAGGGGGAGATACGCAGTATTTT	CAWSRFTGGDTQYF
TRBV2	TRBJ2-1	-	-	TGTGCCAGCAGTGTTGCGGACTCTCTCAATGAGCAGTTCTTC	CASSVADSLNEQFF
TRBV27	TRBJ2-1	-	TRBD2	TGTGCCAGCAGTCTCCGGGCTAGCGGGATCCTAAATGAGCAGTTCTTC	CASSLRASGILNEQFF
TRBV19	TRBJ2-7	-	TRBD2	TGTGCCAGTAGAGGACTAGCGGATCCCTACGAGCAGTACTTC	CASRGLADPYEQYF
TRBV7-9	TRBJ2-7	-	TRBD1	TGTGCCAGCAGCTCCCGGGACAGGGCCTACGAGCAGTACTTC	CASSSRDRAYEQYF
TRBV27	TRBJ1-1	-	-	TGTGCCAGCAGTTTAAATCAGGGCACTGAAGCTTTCTTT	CASSLNQGTEAFF
TRBV9	TRBJ1-2	-	TRBD1	TGTGCCAGCGAACGACAGGGTTATGGCTACACCTTC	CASERQGYGYTF
TRBV6-6	TRBJ1-1	-	TRBD1	TGTGCCAGCACCACCATGGACAGGGTGACTGAAGCTTTCTTT	CASTTMDRVTEAFF
TRBV18	TRBJ2-6	-	-	TGTGCCAGCTCACCTTCGACAGGTCTCGTATTTGGGGCCAACGTCCTGACTTTC	CASSPSTGLVFGANVLTF
TRBV9	TRBJ2-3	-	TRBD1	TGTGCCAGCAGCTACCACCGGGACAGGGATACAGATACGCAGTATTTT	CASSYHRDRDTDTQYF
TRBV28	TRBJ1-3	-	-	TGTGCCAGCAGCGAGGCTGGTCGAGGATCTGGAAACACCATATATTTT	CASSEAGRGSGNTIYF
TRBV7-8	TRBJ2-7	-	-	TGTGCCAGCAGCTCGTACTACGAGCAGTACTTC	CASSSYYEQYF
TRBV9	TRBJ1-4	-	TRBD1	TGTGCCAGCAGCGGAACAGGGGACGAAAAACTGTTTTTT	CASSGTGDEKLFF
TRBV5-4	TRBJ2-7	-	TRBD1	TGTGCCAGCCACGGGACAGCCTACGAGCAGTACTTC	CASHGTAYEQYF
TRBV19	TRBJ1-1	-	TRBD1	TGTGCCAGTACCCTAGACAGGGGCATGAACACTGAAGCTTTCTTT	CASTLDRGMNTEAFF